This T cell receptor beta chain emerged from a study of shared clonotypes between healthy human individuals. Clones were sequenced by immunoSEQ multiplex PCR, and TCRdb holds only the in-frame ones, with some missing. The sample records millions of clones, approximately 95% being singletons. This CDR3 is built from 17 residues. Germline V gene sequence: CDR1 MDHEN, CDR2 SYDVKM. V lost 3 bases to trimming and J lost 3 bases; unmatched junction nucleotides: 13. The sample taken for sequencing was naive CD4+ T cells from PBMCs. The subset here: CD45RA+ positively selected. This chain links TRBV28 with TRBJ1-2; 7 nucleotides agree with TRBD1. This clonotype was obtained from a man younger than 30 in good health. Some clones in this sample may be carry-over from other donors' samples. CDR3 nucleotides: TGTGCCAGCAGTTTCCAGGGAAAGACAGGGTACGACTATGGCTACACCTTC. Protein product: CASSFQGKTGYDYGYTF.